This is a list of T cell receptor beta chains from one sample in a study of cytomegalovirus exposure and HLA in healthy donors. The assay was immunoSEQ multiplex PCR, and TCRdb's table has in-frame clones only and misses some. The table has 65,000 or so clones, approximately 94% seen once. The material sequenced was PBMCs. These receptors all stem from a man aged 18 to 29 in good health and CMV-seropositive. Each CDR3 is given with its conserved first and last residue. The order of the fields is V gene, J gene, CDR3 protein.

V: TRBV9; J: TRBJ2-3; CDR3: CASSVAGGSDTQYF
V: TRBV18; J: TRBJ1-4; CDR3: CASSPGHSNEKLFF
V: TRBV5-4; J: TRBJ2-1; CDR3: CASSLSGPLSSYNEQFF
V: TRBV11-3; J: TRBJ2-1; CDR3: CASSLGTSGGINEQFF
V: TRBV6-6; J: TRBJ2-1; CDR3: CASKYLAGGNNEQFF
V: TRBV28; J: TRBJ2-7; CDR3: CASSLTGIHSYEQYF
V: TRBV4-1; J: TRBJ1-4; CDR3: CASSHPVTGADEKLFF
V: TRBV2; J: TRBJ2-2; CDR3: CASSFGQDGELFF
V: TRBV28; J: TRBJ2-5; CDR3: CASTLFRRGTQYF
V: TRBV4-1; J: TRBJ1-5; CDR3: CASSPSDRGEAQPQHF
V: TRBV7-9; J: TRBJ1-5; CDR3: CASIPLDVISNQPQHF
V: TRBV2; J: TRBJ2-7; CDR3: CATGQGTYEQYF
V: TRBV9; J: TRBJ1-4; CDR3: CASSVGTVTTNEKLFF
V: TRBV11-2; J: TRBJ2-7; CDR3: CASSLGTGGYEQYF
V: TRBV6-5; J: TRBJ1-2; CDR3: CASSYLGGVGSGYTF
V: TRBV7-6; J: TRBJ2-3; CDR3: CASSLGLAGVRAQYF
V: TRBV11-3; J: TRBJ2-7; CDR3: CASVDGAGYEQYF
V: TRBV30; J: TRBJ2-7; CDR3: CASLGQSNYEQYF
V: TRBV5-1; J: TRBJ2-1; CDR3: CASSLASSGKYNEQFF
V: TRBV11-2; J: TRBJ1-6; CDR3: CASSPVRGPRNSPLHF
V: TRBV7-2; J: TRBJ1-3; CDR3: CASSLDPQGQTLSGNTIYF
V: TRBV20-1; J: TRBJ2-1; CDR3: CSASPDNEQFF
V: TRBV5-4; J: TRBJ2-5; CDR3: CASSLAPPGLKETQYF
V: TRBV30; J: TRBJ2-2; CDR3: CACTSGRQVNTGELFF